The clone carrying this TCR beta chain was observed a single time. The entry originates in a study of blood T cell repertoires in COVID-19. For the study at large: T cells, B-cell-depleted T cells, or PBMCs supplied cDNA or gDNA.

V was clipped by 5 bases and J by 3 bases; unmatched bases: 10. CDR3 size: 16 residues. Germline CDR1 reads MGHRA; CDR2 reads YSYEKL. Sequencing was performed with immunoSEQ multiplex PCR; in TCRdb, only in-frame clones are kept and a portion is missing. This sample has tens of thousands of clones, with less than 90% found just once. This clonotype was obtained from a man aged 45 to 65 with active COVID-19. The sequenced sample was peripheral blood. The genes are TRBV4-1 and TRBJ2-3, with 8 bases matching TRBD2. The CDR3: CASSSRAGATTDTQYF. For the CDR3, the DNA is TGCGCCAGCAGCTCCAGAGCGGGAGCGACAACAGATACGCAGTATTTT.